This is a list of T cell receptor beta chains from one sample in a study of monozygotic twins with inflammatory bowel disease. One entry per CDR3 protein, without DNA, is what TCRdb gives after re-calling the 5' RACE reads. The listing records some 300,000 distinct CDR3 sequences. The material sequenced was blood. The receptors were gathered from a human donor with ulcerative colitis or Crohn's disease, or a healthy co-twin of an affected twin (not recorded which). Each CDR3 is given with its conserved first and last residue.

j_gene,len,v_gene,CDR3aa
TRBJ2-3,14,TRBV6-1,CASRGTGRTDTQYF
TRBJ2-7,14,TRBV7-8,CASSLVGTNGEQYF
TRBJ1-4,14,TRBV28,CASTRPKSGEKLFF
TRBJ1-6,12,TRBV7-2,CASSPYNSPLHF
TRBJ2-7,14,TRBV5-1,CASSSLTGSYEQYF
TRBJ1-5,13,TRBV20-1,CCARIGGNQPQHF
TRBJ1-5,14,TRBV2,CASSPQGGNQPQHF
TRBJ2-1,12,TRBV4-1,CASSQIRSSQFF
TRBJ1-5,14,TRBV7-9,CASSLEASWKAQHF
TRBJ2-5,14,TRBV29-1,CSVEKRQRQETQYF
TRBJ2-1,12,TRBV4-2,CASSPNSNEQFF
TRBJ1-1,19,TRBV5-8,CASSGKQGYYTRMNTEAFF
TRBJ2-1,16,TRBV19,CASRSPSGTSYNEQFF
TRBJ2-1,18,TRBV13,CASSPGLAGGPVYNEQFF
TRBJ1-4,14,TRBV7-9,CASSLQTSGEKLFF
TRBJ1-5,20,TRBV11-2,CASSLIFEDTTMCPSQPQHF
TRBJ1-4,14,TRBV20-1,CSARDWERNEKLFF
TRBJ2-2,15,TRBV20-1,CSAIIAGGNTGELFF
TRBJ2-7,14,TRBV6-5,CASSHGTASYEQYF
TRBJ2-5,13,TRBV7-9,CASSFANQETQYF
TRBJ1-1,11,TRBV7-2,CASSPREVAFF
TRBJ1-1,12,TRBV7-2,CASTGTVPEAFF
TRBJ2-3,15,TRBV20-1,CSARAVAGTTDTQYF
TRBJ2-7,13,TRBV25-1,CASRLQGSYEQYF
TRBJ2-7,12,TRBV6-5,CASGAEDYEQYF
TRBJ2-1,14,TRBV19,CASTPRGVYNEQFF
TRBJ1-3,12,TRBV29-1,CSGGTTGNTIYF
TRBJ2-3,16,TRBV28,CASSLGASGATDTQYF
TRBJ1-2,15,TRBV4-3,CASSQGAGWGNGYTF
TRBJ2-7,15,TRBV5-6,CASSVGPWSTYEQYF
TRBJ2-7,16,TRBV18,CASSPLTGTADYEQYF
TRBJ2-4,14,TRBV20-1,CSARQTSGIRIQYF
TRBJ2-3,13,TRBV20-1,CSARAGGTDTQYF
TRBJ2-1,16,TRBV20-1,CSVPTSGRARGIEQFF
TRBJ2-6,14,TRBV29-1,CSVRWSSGANVLTF
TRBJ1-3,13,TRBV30,CAWIRPGVNTIYF
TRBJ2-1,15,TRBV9,CASTSRGGPSNEQFF
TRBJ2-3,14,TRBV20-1,CSAVGQPSTDTQYF
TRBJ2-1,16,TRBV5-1,CASSTSGRYDRDEQFF
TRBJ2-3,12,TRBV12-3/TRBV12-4,CASAAMADTQYF
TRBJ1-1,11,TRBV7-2,CASSLAVGTFF
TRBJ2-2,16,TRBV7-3,CASSLLAGGYTGELFF
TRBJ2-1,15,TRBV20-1,CSASSGGALYNEQFF
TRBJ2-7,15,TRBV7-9,CASSSSAGYSYEQYF
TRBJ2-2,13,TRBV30,CAWSRRSPGELFF
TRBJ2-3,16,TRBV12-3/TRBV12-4,CASSLDRGRRTDTQYF
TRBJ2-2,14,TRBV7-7,CASAWTVNTGELFF
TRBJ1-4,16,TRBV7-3,CASSLPADRGVEKLFF
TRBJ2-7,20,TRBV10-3,CAISGQGKTGTSGRGYEQYF
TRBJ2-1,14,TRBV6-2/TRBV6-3,CASVRTSISGEQFF
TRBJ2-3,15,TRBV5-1,CASTSGSGRTDTQYF
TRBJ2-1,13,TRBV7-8,CASSSRHLNEQFF
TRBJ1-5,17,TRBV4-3,CASSQDAGAGINQPQHF
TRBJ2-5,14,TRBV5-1,CASSSPQGGETQYF
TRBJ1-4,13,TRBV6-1,CATETQGKEKLFF
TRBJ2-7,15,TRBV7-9,CASSFSSRAVGEQYF
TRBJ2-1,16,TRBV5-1,CASSLITSGGAREQFF
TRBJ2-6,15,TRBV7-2,CASSLKSPGANVLTF